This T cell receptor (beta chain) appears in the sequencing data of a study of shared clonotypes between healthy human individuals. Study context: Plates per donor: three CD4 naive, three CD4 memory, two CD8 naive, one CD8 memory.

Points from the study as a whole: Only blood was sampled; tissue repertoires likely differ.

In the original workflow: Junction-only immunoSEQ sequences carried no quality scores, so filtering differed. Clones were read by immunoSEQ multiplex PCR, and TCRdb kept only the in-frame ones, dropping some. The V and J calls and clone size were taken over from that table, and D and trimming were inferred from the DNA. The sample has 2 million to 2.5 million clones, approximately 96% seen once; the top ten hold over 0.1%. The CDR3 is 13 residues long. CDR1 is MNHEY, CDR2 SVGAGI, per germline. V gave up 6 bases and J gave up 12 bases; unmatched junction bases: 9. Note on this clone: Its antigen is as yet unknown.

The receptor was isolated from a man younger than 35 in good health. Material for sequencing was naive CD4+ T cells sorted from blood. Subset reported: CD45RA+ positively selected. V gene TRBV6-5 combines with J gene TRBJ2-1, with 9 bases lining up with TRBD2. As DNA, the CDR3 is TGTGCCAGCAGCCGACTAGCGGAGGAATTGCAGTTCTTC. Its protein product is CASSRLAEELQFF.